A selection of T cell receptor beta chains follows, all from one sample in a study of T-cell reconstitution after alpha-beta-depleted transplantation in children. TCRdb redid the calling of the PCR reads with MiXCR, one entry per CDR3 protein. The profile shows around 700,000 distinct CDR3 sequences, roughly 13% of them singletons. The sample here was PBMCs, taken before TCRalphabeta/CD19-depleted stem cell transplant. The source is a girl aged 2 to 9 with congenital amegakaryocytic thrombocytopenia, due to receive a stem cell transplant. CDR3s include the opening cysteine and the closing phenylalanine or tryptophan. The D gene is left open where the match is weak. Size values are once, few and many counts, or a class for expanded clones, and some rows have none.

J: TRBJ2-1; V: TRBV12-3/TRBV12-4; size: many; D: NA; CDR3: CASSPSGEVVTSYNEQFF; DNA: TGTGCCAGCAGCCCTTCAGGGGAGGTTGTAACCTCCTACAATGAGCAGTTCTTC
J: TRBJ1-1; V: TRBV20-1; size: many; D: TRBD1; CDR3: CSAQGGLTEAFF; DNA: TGCAGTGCTCAGGGGGGTCTCACTGAAGCTTTCTTT
J: TRBJ2-1; V: TRBV7-2; size: NA; D: TRBD2; CDR3: CASSLVREAEQFF; DNA: TGTGCCAGCAGCTTAGTGCGGGAGGCTGAGCAGTTCTTC
J: TRBJ2-3; V: TRBV30; size: few; D: TRBD2; CDR3: CAWTIAGLTDTQYF; DNA: TGTGCCTGGACTATAGCGGGGCTCACAGATACGCAGTATTTT
J: TRBJ2-1; V: TRBV5-5; size: many; D: TRBD2; CDR3: CASSLTLAGVSYNEQFF; DNA: TGTGCCAGCAGCCTTACCCTAGCGGGAGTCTCCTACAATGAGCAGTTCTTC
J: TRBJ2-1; V: TRBV7-9; size: NA; D: NA; CDR3: CASRGGVGEQFF; DNA: TGTGCCAGCAGGGGGGGAGTCGGTGAGCAGTTCTTC
J: TRBJ2-7; V: TRBV20-1; size: many; D: NA; CDR3: CSARGGLGDEQYF; DNA: TGCAGTGCTAGAGGGGGATTAGGAGACGAGCAGTACTTC
J: TRBJ1-4; V: TRBV20-1; size: many; D: NA; CDR3: CSARHGNEKLFF; DNA: TGCAGTGCTCGGCACGGGAATGAAAAACTGTTTTTT
J: TRBJ2-7; V: TRBV5-1; size: NA; D: TRBD1; CDR3: CASSLVGTGEHEQYF; DNA: TGCGCCAGCAGCTTGGTTGGGACAGGGGAGCACGAGCAGTACTTC
J: TRBJ2-7; V: TRBV5-1; size: NA; D: TRBD1; CDR3: CASSANFRDPYDRAPYEQYF; DNA: TGCGCCAGCAGCGCAAACTTCCGTGATCCTTACGACAGGGCACCCTACGAGCAGTACTTC
J: TRBJ1-5; V: TRBV12-3/TRBV12-4; size: many; D: NA; CDR3: CASSLYRARSNQPQHF; DNA: TGTGCCAGCAGTTTATATAGGGCCCGCAGCAATCAGCCCCAGCATTTT
J: TRBJ1-2; V: TRBV5-1; size: many; D: NA; CDR3: CASITVSAANYGYTF; DNA: TGCGCCAGCATCACTGTCAGCGCAGCTAACTATGGCTACACCTTC
J: TRBJ2-3; V: TRBV10-2; size: many; D: NA; CDR3: CASSETSTDTQYF; DNA: TGCGCCAGCAGTGAGACCTCCACAGATACGCAGTATTTT
J: TRBJ1-2; V: TRBV7-9; size: NA; D: NA; CDR3: CASSLGPHNYGYTF; DNA: TGTGCCAGCAGCTTAGGCCCACACAACTATGGCTACACCTTC
J: TRBJ1-1; V: TRBV12-3/TRBV12-4; size: many; D: NA; CDR3: CASSWARNTEAFF; DNA: TGTGCCAGCAGCTGGGCAAGGAACACTGAAGCTTTCTTT
J: TRBJ1-2; V: TRBV10-3; size: many; D: NA; CDR3: CAISDPPGHFGGYTF; DNA: TGTGCCATCAGTGACCCGCCGGGACATTTTGGTGGCTACACCTTC
J: TRBJ2-1; V: TRBV5-1; size: once; D: TRBD2; CDR3: CASSSLAGETNEQFF; DNA: TGCGCCAGCAGCTCACTAGCGGGAGAGACGAATGAGCAGTTCTTC
J: TRBJ2-1; V: TRBV5-1; size: many; D: NA; CDR3: CASSTGKTSSGEYNEQFF; DNA: TGCGCCAGCAGCACAGGGAAAACTAGCAGCGGGGAATACAATGAGCAGTTCTTC
J: TRBJ2-1; V: TRBV7-8; size: many; D: TRBD2; CDR3: CASSFTSGTYNEQFF; DNA: TGTGCCAGCAGCTTTACTAGCGGAACATACAATGAGCAGTTCTTC
J: TRBJ2-3; V: TRBV5-1; size: NA; D: NA; CDR3: CASSLAAVRTDTQYF; DNA: TGCGCCAGCAGCTTGGCCGCAGTGAGAACAGATACGCAGTATTTT
J: TRBJ2-2; V: TRBV7-2; size: NA; D: TRBD2; CDR3: CASSLRWASGSRTGELFF; DNA: TGTGCCAGCAGCTTACGCTGGGCTAGCGGGAGTCGGACCGGGGAGCTGTTTTTT
J: TRBJ2-4; V: TRBV12-3/TRBV12-4; size: many; D: NA; CDR3: CASSFGDGNIQYF; DNA: TGTGCCAGCAGTTTTGGGGACGGAAACATTCAGTACTTC
J: TRBJ2-1; V: TRBV12-3/TRBV12-4; size: few; D: TRBD1; CDR3: CASRGTGGNRVNEQFF; DNA: TGTGCCAGCAGGGGGACAGGGGGAAACCGGGTTAATGAGCAGTTCTTC
J: TRBJ1-1; V: TRBV7-9; size: few; D: NA; CDR3: CASSPLGIGPTEAFF; DNA: TGTGCCAGCAGCCCCCTGGGAATAGGACCCACTGAAGCTTTCTTT
J: TRBJ2-7; V: TRBV19; size: many; D: TRBD1; CDR3: CASTRTGDSYEQYF; DNA: TGTGCCAGTACCCGGACAGGGGACTCCTACGAGCAGTACTTC
J: TRBJ2-7; V: TRBV12-3/TRBV12-4; size: many; D: NA; CDR3: CASSLSDYGYYEQYF; DNA: TGTGCCAGCAGTTTATCCGACTACGGGTACTACGAGCAGTACTTC
J: TRBJ2-3; V: TRBV20-1; size: many; D: NA; CDR3: CSARDRLGGTDTQYF; DNA: TGCAGTGCTAGAGATCGGTTGGGGGGCACAGATACGCAGTATTTT